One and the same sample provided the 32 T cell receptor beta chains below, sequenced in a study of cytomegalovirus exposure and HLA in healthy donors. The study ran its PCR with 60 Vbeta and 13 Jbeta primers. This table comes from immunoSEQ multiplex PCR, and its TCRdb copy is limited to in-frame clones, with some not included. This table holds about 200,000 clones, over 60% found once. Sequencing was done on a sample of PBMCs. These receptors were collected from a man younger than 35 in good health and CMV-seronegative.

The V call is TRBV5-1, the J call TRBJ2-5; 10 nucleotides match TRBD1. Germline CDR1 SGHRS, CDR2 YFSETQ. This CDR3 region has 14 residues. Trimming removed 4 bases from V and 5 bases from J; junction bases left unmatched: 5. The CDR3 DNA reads TGCGCCAGCAGCCGACAGGGACAGGGGGAGACCCAGTACTTC. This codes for CASSRQGQGETQYF.

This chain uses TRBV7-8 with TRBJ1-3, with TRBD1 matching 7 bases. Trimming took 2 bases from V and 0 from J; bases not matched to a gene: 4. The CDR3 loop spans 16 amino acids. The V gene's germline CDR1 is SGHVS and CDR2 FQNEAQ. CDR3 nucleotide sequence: TGTGCCAGCAGCTTAAACAGGGGCGACTCTGGAAACACCATATATTTT. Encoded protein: CASSLNRGDSGNTIYF.

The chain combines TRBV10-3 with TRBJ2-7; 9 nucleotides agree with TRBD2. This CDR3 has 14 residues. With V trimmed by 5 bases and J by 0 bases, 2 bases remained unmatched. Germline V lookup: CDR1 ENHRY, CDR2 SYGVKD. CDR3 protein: CAISYSGSSYEQYF. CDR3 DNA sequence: TGTGCCATCAGTTATAGCGGGAGCTCCTACGAGCAGTACTTC.

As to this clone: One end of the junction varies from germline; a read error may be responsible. For the CDR3, the DNA is TGTGCCAGCAGCTTAGCACGGTCCCCTGGACTATTT. Translating it yields CASSLARSPGLF. V and J are TRBV7-9 and TRBJ1-1; unclear D gene. The germline V gene encodes CDR1 SEHNR and CDR2 FQNEAQ (reference sequence). The CDR3 length is 12 residues.

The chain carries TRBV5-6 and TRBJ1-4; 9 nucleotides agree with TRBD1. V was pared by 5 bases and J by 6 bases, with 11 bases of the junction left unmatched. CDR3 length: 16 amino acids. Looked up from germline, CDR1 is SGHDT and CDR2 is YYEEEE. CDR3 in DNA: TGTGCCAGCAGTCGAAGACAGGGGGGATATCATGAAAAACTGTTTTTT. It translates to CASSRRQGGYHEKLFF.

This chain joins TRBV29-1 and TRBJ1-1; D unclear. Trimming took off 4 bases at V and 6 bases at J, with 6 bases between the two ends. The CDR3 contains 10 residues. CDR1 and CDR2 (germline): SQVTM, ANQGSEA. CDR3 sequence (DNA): TGCAGCGTTGGTTTCTCTGAAGCTTTCTTT. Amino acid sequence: CSVGFSEAFF.

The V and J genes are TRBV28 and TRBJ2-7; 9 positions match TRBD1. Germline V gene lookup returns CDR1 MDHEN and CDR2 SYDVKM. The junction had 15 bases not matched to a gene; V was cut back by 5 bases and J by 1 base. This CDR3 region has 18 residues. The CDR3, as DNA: TGTGCCAGCAGTAACGACCGGGACAGGGTTTTAGGGTCCTACGAGCAGTACTTC. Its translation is CASSNDRDRVLGSYEQYF.

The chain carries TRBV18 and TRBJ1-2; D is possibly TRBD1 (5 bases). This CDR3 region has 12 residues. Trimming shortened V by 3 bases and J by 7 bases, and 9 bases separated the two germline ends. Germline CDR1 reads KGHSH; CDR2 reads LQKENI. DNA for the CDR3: TGTGCCAGCTCACCCAGGGAGGGTGGCTACACCTTC. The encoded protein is CASSPREGGYTF.

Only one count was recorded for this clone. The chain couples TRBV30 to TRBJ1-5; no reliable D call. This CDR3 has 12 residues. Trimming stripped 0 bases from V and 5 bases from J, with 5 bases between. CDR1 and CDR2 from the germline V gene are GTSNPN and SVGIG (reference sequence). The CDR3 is CAWSVRDQPQHF. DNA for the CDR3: TGTGCCTGGAGTGTTAGAGATCAGCCCCAGCATTTT.

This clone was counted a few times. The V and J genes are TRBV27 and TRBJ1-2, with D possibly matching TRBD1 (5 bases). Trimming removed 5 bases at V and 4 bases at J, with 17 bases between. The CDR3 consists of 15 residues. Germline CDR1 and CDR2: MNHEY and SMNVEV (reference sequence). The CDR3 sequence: CASSPSFGAAYGYTF. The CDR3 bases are TGTGCCAGCAGTCCCAGCTTTGGGGCAGCCTATGGCTACACCTTC.

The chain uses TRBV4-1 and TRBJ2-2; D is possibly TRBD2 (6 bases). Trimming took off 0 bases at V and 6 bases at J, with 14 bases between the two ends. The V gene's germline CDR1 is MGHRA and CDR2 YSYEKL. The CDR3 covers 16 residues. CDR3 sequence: CASSQEGGIVAGELFF. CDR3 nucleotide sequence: TGCGCCAGCAGCCAAGAGGGAGGTATAGTGGCCGGGGAGCTGTTTTTT.

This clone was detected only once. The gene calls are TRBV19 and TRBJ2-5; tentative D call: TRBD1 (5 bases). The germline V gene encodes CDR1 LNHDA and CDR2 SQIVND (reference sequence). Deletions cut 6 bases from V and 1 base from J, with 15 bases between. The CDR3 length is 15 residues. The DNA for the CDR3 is TGTGCCAGTAGGTTTTCAGGGAAAGTCCAAGAGACCCAGTACTTC. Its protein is CASRFSGKVQETQYF.

DNA of the CDR3: TGTGCCAGCAGCGCTGGGGGGGCGGATCAGCCCCAGCATTTT. This gives the protein CASSAGGADQPQHF. This sequence joins TRBV2 and TRBJ1-5; D possibly corresponds to TRBD1 (6 bases). V lost 6 bases and J lost 5, with 14 bases in between. Looked up from germline, CDR1 is SNHLY and CDR2 is FYNNEI. The CDR3 has 14 residues.

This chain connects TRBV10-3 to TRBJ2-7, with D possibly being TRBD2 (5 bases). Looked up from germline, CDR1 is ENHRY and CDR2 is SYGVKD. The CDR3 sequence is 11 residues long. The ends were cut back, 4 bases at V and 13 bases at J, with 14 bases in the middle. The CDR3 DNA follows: TGTGCCATCAGTGGATCCGGAGGTGGATACTTC. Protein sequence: CAISGSGGGYF.

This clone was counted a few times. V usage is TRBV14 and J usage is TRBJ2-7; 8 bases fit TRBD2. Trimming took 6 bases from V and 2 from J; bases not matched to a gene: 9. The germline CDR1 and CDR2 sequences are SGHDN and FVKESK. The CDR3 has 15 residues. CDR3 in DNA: TGTGCCAGCAGTCAGAGAGCGGGAGTGGCCTACGAGCAGTACTTC. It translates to CASSQRAGVAYEQYF.

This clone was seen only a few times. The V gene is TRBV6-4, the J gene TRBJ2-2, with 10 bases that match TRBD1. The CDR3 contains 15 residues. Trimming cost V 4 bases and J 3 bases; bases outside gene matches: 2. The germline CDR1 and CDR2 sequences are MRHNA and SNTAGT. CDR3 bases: TGTGCCAGCAGTGGGGGGACAGGGGACACCGGGGAGCTGTTTTTT. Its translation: CASSGGTGDTGELFF.

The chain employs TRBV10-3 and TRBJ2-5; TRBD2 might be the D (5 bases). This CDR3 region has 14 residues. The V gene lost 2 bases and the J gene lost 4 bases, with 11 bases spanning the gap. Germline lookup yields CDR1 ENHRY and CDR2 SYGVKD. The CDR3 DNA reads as TGTGCCATCAGTGAGGGGATTCGGGGAGAGACCCAGTACTTC. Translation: CAISEGIRGETQYF.

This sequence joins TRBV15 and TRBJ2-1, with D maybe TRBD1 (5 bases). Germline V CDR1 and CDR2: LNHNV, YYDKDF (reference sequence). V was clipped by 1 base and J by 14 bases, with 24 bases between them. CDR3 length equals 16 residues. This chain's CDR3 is CATSRALPGSRGVEFF. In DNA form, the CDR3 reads TGTGCCACCAGCAGAGCCCTACCCGGCTCTAGGGGTGTGGAGTTCTTC.

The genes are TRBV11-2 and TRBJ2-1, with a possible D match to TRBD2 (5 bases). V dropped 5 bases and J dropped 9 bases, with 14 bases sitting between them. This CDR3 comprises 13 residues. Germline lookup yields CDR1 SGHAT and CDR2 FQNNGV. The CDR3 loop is CASSLTRAGEQFF. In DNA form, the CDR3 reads TGTGCCAGCAGCCTCACGAGGGCCGGTGAGCAGTTCTTC.

The CDR3 DNA follows: TGCGCCAGCAGCCAAGTGTACGGGGTTTCCACAGATACGCAGTATTTT. It encodes CASSQVYGVSTDTQYF. This chain links TRBV4-1 with TRBJ2-3; tentatively, D is TRBD2 (5 bases). The V gene's germline CDR1 is MGHRA and CDR2 YSYEKL. The CDR3 contains 16 residues. V shed 1 base and J shed 2 bases, with 13 bases lying between them.

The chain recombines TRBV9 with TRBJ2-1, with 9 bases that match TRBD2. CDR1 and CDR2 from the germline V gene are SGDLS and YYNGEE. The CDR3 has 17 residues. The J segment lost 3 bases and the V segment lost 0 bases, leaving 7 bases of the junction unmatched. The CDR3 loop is CASSVVASGILYNEQFF. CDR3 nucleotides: TGTGCCAGCAGCGTAGTGGCTAGCGGGATTCTCTACAATGAGCAGTTCTTC.

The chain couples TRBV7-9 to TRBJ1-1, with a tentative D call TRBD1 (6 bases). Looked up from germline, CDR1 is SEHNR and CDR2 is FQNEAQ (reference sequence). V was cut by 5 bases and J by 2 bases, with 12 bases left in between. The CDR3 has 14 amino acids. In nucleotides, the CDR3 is TGTGCCAGCAGCAGGACAGATTCTAACACTGAAGCTTTCTTT. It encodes CASSRTDSNTEAFF.

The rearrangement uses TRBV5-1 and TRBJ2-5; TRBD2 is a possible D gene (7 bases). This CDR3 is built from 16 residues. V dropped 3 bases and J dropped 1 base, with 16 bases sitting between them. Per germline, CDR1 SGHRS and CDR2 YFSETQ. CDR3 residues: CASSWGGSGRQETQYF. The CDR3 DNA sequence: TGCGCCAGCAGCTGGGGGGGCAGCGGTCGCCAAGAGACCCAGTACTTC.

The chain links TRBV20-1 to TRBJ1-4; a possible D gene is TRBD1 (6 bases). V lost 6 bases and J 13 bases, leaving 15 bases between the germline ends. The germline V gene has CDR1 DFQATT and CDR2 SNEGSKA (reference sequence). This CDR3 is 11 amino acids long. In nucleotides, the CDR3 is TGCAGTGCCGCTCGGACAGAAGGACTGTTTTTT. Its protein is CSAARTEGLFF.

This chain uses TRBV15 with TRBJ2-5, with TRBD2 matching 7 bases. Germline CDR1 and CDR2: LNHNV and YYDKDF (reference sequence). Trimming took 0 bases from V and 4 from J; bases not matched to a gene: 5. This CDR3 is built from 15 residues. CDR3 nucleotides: TGTGCCACCAGCAGAGATTGGGCTAGCGGAGAGACCCAGTACTTC. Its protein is CATSRDWASGETQYF.

The CDR3 DNA sequence: TGTGCCAGCAGCTTGCCGGGCGGGAATTCACTAACTAATGAAAAACTGTTTTTT. It yields the protein CASSLPGGNSLTNEKLFF. This chain connects TRBV7-9 to TRBJ1-4; D is undetermined. CDR1 and CDR2 from the germline V gene are SEHNR and FQNEAQ (reference sequence). CDR3 length: 18 residues. V lost 3 bases, J lost 1 base, and 18 bases lay in between.

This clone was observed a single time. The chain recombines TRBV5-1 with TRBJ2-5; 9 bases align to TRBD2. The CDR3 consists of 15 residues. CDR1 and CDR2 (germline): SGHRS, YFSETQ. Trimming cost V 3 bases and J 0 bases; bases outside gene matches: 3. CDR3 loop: CASSWRLADQETQYF. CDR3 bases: TGCGCCAGCAGCTGGCGACTAGCGGACCAAGAGACCCAGTACTTC.

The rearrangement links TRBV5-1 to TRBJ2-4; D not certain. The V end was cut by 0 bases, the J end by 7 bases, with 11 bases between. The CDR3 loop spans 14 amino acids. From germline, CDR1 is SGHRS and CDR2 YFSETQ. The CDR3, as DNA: TGCGCCAGCAGCTTGGCCTCTACCCTGAACATTCAGTACTTC. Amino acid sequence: CASSLASTLNIQYF.

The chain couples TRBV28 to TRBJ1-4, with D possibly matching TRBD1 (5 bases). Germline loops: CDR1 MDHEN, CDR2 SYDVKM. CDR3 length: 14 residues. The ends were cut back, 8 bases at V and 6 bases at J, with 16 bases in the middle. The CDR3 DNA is TGTGCCAGCGGAACGGGGGAGGGTTATGAAAAACTGTTTTTT. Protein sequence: CASGTGEGYEKLFF.

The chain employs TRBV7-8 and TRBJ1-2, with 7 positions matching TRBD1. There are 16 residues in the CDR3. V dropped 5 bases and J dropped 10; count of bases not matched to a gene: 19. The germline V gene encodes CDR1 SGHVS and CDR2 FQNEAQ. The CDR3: CASSLGSGTASVVYTF. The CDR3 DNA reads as TGTGCCAGCAGCCTGGGGTCCGGGACAGCCTCTGTGGTCTACACCTTC.

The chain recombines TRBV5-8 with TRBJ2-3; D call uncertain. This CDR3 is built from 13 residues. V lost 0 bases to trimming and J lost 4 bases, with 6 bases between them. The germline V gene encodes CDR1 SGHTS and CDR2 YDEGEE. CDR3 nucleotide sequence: TGTGCCAGCAGCTTGGTGGGCCCAGATACGCAGTATTTT. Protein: CASSLVGPDTQYF.

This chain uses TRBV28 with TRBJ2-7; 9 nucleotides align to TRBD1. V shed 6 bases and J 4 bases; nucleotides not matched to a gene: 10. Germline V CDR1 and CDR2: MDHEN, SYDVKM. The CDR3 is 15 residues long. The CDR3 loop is CASRRTGGGSYEQYF. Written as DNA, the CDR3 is TGTGCCAGCAGACGAACAGGGGGCGGTTCGTACGAGCAGTACTTC.